The next 32 T cell receptor beta chains were all read from a single sample in a study of response to subunit inactivated influenza vaccine. TCRdb ran MiXCR on the RT-PCR reads and lists one entry per CDR3 protein. The repertoire holds 590,000 or so distinct CDR3 sequences, with 12% to 15% as singletons. The sample was PBMCs from blood, taken 14 to 15 days before vaccination. These receptors all come from a man aged 50-59 years who received an inactivated influenza vaccine.

The chain links TRBV18 to TRBJ2-3; no clear D. CDR1 is KGHSH and CDR2 is LQKENI in the germline V gene. The V and J ends lost 2 bases and 1 base respectively, with 7 bases between them. This CDR3 has 14 residues. The CDR3 nucleotides read TGTGCCAGCTCACCAACGCTAGGCACAGATACGCAGTATTTT. It codes for CASSPTLGTDTQYF.

Only a few counts were recorded for this clonotype. The CDR3 DNA is TGTGCCATCAGTGAGTCGGTTCTAGCGGGAGACAATGAGCAGTTCTTC. This sequence encodes CAISESVLAGDNEQFF. J is TRBJ2-1 and V is TRBV10-3; 10 nucleotides match TRBD2. V shed 0 bases, J shed 5 bases, and the junction held 4 bases outside the gene matches. Germline V gene data show CDR1 as ENHRY and CDR2 as SYGVKD. The CDR3 contains 16 residues.

The V call is TRBV29-1, the J call TRBJ2-5; D not certain. The germline gives CDR1 SQVTM, CDR2 ANQGSEA. The V and J ends lost 5 bases and 4 bases respectively, with 14 bases between them. The CDR3 spans 13 residues. The CDR3: CSVSPRQIETQYF. Written as DNA, the CDR3 is TGCAGCGTTTCCCCGCGGCAGATAGAGACCCAGTACTTC.

This clonotype occurred many times. V usage is TRBV20-1 and J usage is TRBJ2-3; the match to TRBD2 covers 11 bases. Germline CDR1 DFQATT, CDR2 SNEGSKA (reference sequence). The CDR3 has 19 residues. V lost 0 bases and J lost 0; bases outside the gene matches: 11. The chain's CDR3 is CSARDPSLAGGLSTDTQYF. DNA of the CDR3: TGCAGTGCTAGAGACCCAAGCCTAGCGGGGGGCCTTAGCACAGATACGCAGTATTTT.

This clonotype occurred a few times. The chain is built from TRBV20-1 and TRBJ1-1, with 10 nucleotides matching TRBD1. The CDR3 length is 15 residues. Per germline, CDR1 DFQATT and CDR2 SNEGSKA (reference sequence). The V and J ends lost 6 bases and 3 bases, in that order; junction bases with no gene match: 10. The DNA for the CDR3 is TGCAGTGCCGGAAACCCCGGGACAGGGGACACTGAAGCTTTCTTT. Translation gives CSAGNPGTGDTEAFF.

Written as DNA, the CDR3 is TGTGCCAGCAGCCCCCACGGACTAGCGGGAGGGGCTGAGCAGTTCTTC. Translating it yields CASSPHGLAGGAEQFF. The gene calls are TRBV7-3 and TRBJ2-1; 15 bases are shared with TRBD2. Germline V CDR1 and CDR2: SGHTA, FQGTGA. This CDR3 has 16 residues. Unmatched junction bases numbered 8, after V lost 5 bases and J lost 9 bases.

The chain joins TRBV5-6 to TRBJ1-4, with 7 bases fitting TRBD1. The germline gives CDR1 SGHDT, CDR2 YYEEEE. Trimming took 4 bases from V and 4 from J; bases not matched to a gene: 13. The CDR3 has 17 residues. The CDR3 DNA reads TGTGCCAGCAGCAGTCAGGGGGGTCGCGGGTTTAATGAAAAACTGTTTTTT. Its protein is CASSSQGGRGFNEKLFF.

This clonotype was counted only a few times. The chain joins TRBV11-2 to TRBJ2-3; 10 bases agree with TRBD2. The CDR3 covers 16 residues. V shed 3 bases, J shed 2 bases, and the junction held 5 bases outside the gene matches. Germline V CDR1 and CDR2: SGHAT, FQNNGV. The CDR3 loop is CASSFVAGGFTDTQYF. CDR3 bases: TGTGCCAGCAGCTTCGTAGCGGGGGGTTTCACAGATACGCAGTATTTT.

Only a few counts were recorded for this clonotype. The V and J genes are TRBV7-2 and TRBJ1-6; no reliable D call. The CDR3 has 13 residues. V shed 4 bases and J shed 8 bases, with 9 bases lying between them. Per the germline V gene, CDR1 is SGHTA and CDR2 is FQGNSA. DNA for the CDR3: TGTGCCAGCAGCTACGGGATTGATTCACCCCTCCACTTT. It translates to CASSYGIDSPLHF.

The rearrangement links TRBV11-2 to TRBJ2-1, with 9 nucleotides matching TRBD1. Germline CDR1 SGHAT, CDR2 FQNNGV. The CDR3 runs to 14 residues. Germline trimming cut 2 bases from V and 6 bases from J; bases unmatched to any gene: 2. CDR3 loop: CASSLLTGGNEQFF. The CDR3 DNA reads TGTGCCAGCAGCTTATTGACAGGGGGCAATGAGCAGTTCTTC.

The V call is TRBV12-3 or TRBV12-4, the J call TRBJ2-4; D unclear. This CDR3 contains 16 residues. Deletions cut 5 bases from V and 2 bases from J, with 16 bases between. CDR3 coding DNA: TGTGCCAGCAGTCCACGGCCCCCAGGAACCAAAAACATTCAGTACTTC. This gives the protein CASSPRPPGTKNIQYF.

This clonotype has just a few counts. This rearrangement joins TRBV20-1 to TRBJ2-1; D perhaps matches TRBD2 (5 bases). CDR1 and CDR2 from the germline V gene are DFQATT and SNEGSKA (reference sequence). V lost 3 bases and J 9 bases, leaving 12 bases between the germline ends. CDR3 size: 12 residues. The chain's CDR3 is CSASLKRAEQFF. The CDR3 nucleotides read TGCAGTGCTAGCTTAAAGAGGGCTGAGCAGTTCTTC.

The gene calls are TRBV7-2 and TRBJ2-2; D is undetermined. The germline V and J ends were trimmed by 4 bases and 5 bases, with 11 bases remaining between them. The CDR3 has 14 residues. Looked up from germline, CDR1 is SGHTA and CDR2 is FQGNSA. In nucleotides, the CDR3 is TGTGCCAGCAGCTCGACCGACGGGACCGGGGAGCTGTTTTTT. As protein: CASSSTDGTGELFF.

This clonotype has a handful of counts. The genes are TRBV6-2 or TRBV6-3 and TRBJ2-2, with 7 bases matching TRBD2. The CDR3 has 16 residues. With V trimmed by 1 base and J by 5 bases, 7 bases remained unmatched. Germline CDR1 and CDR2: MNHEY and SVGEGT. For the CDR3, the DNA is TGTGCCAGCAGTTACTGGCTGGGAGCGGGAACCGGGGAGCTGTTTTTT. Amino acids: CASSYWLGAGTGELFF.

The chain combines TRBV6-2 or TRBV6-3 with TRBJ1-1; D gene uncertain. CDR1 MNHEY and CDR2 SVGEGT come from the germline V gene. The V end lost 0 bases, the J end lost 3 bases, and 2 bases lay between the germline ends. This CDR3 region has 12 residues. Here the CDR3 reads CASSYSYTEAFF. The CDR3 DNA follows: TGTGCCAGCAGTTACTCGTACACTGAAGCTTTCTTT.

In nucleotides, the CDR3 is TGCGCCAGCAGCTTGTCGGTTTCAGACACAGATACGCAGTATTTT. Its protein product is CASSLSVSDTDTQYF. This sequence joins TRBV5-1 and TRBJ2-3; D not resolved. The V gene lost 1 base and the J gene lost 2 bases, with 11 bases spanning the gap. The CDR3 covers 15 residues. Germline V gene data show CDR1 as SGHRS and CDR2 as YFSETQ.

This clonotype turned up a few times. This chain links TRBV4-2 with TRBJ2-1; 7 bases are a match to TRBD1. The junction had 9 bases not matched to a gene; V was cut back by 0 bases and J by 7 bases. Germline V lookup: CDR1 LGHNA, CDR2 YNFKEQ. This CDR3 is built from 16 residues. For the CDR3, the DNA is TGTGCCAGCAGCCAAGATCGCCTAGGGGGCCGTAATGAGCAGTTCTTC. This gives the protein CASSQDRLGGRNEQFF.

The chain employs TRBV12-3 or TRBV12-4 and TRBJ2-1; weak D call: TRBD2 (6 bases). This CDR3 is built from 15 residues. V lost 2 bases and J 8 bases, leaving 16 bases between the germline ends. As DNA, the CDR3 is TGTGCCAGCAGTTTATGGGAGGTTAATAATGATGAGCAGTTCTTC. Translation: CASSLWEVNNDEQFF.

The chain joins TRBV9 to TRBJ2-1; a possible D gene is TRBD2 (5 bases). The V gene's germline CDR1 is SGDLS and CDR2 YYNGEE. The CDR3 is 12 residues long. V dropped 4 bases and J dropped 10 bases, with 12 bases sitting between them. CDR3 bases: TGTGCCAGCAGCCCCCTTCGGGGAGAGCAGTTCTTC. This translates into CASSPLRGEQFF.

The rearrangement links TRBV7-2 to TRBJ2-7; 9 nucleotides line up with TRBD1. CDR3 length: 14 residues. The V and J ends lost 8 bases and 2 bases, in that order; junction bases with no gene match: 7. The germline CDR1 and CDR2 sequences are SGHTA and FQGNSA. The CDR3 coding sequence is TGTGCCAGCCACCCCGGGACAGGGACCTACGAGCAGTACTTC. Translating it yields CASHPGTGTYEQYF. Full variable domain (missing parts from reference TRBV7-2 and TRBJ2-7): GAGVSQSPSNKVTEKGKDVELRCDPISGHTALYWYRQSLGQGLEFLIYFQGNSAPDKSGLPSDRFSAERTGGSVSTLTIQRTQQEDSAVYLCASHPGTGTYEQYFGPGTRLTVT.

This clonotype has at least ten counts. The chain couples TRBV7-9 to TRBJ1-5; perhaps TRBD1 as D (6 bases). The V gene's germline CDR1 is SEHNR and CDR2 FQNEAQ (reference sequence). The CDR3 consists of 13 residues. Trimming shortened V by 5 bases and J by 6 bases, and 11 bases separated the two germline ends. The CDR3, as DNA: TGTGCCAGCAGCCGTACAGGGTCTCAGCCCCAGCATTTT. Encoded protein: CASSRTGSQPQHF.

The gene calls are TRBV11-2 and TRBJ2-6, with unresolved D. The CDR3 has 21 amino acids. The germline V gene encodes CDR1 SGHAT and CDR2 FQNNGV. V lost 5 bases, J lost 0 bases, and 26 bases lay in between. CDR3 amino acids: CASSPSDLQTGKGSGANVLTF. DNA for the CDR3: TGTGCCAGCAGCCCCTCTGATTTACAGACCGGCAAGGGCTCTGGGGCCAACGTCCTGACTTTC.

This clonotype was found a few times. V is TRBV7-9 and J is TRBJ2-7, with TRBD1 matching 8 bases. With 5 bases clipped from V and 4 bases from J, the junction kept 10 bases outside the gene matches. CDR3 length: 15 residues. Per germline, CDR1 SEHNR and CDR2 FQNEAQ (reference sequence). This CDR3 reads CASSPGTGSWYEQYF. CDR3 DNA sequence: TGTGCCAGCAGCCCGGGGACAGGAAGCTGGTACGAGCAGTACTTC.

Remarks on this clonotype: The junction does not match germline at one end; this may be a read error. CDR3 in DNA: TGTGACAGCACCACTCGGGTGGTTGGAAATACCATATATTTT. Translated, it gives CDSTTRVVGNTIYF. The chain combines TRBV5-5 with TRBJ1-3, with no clear D. Germline V gives CDR1 SGHKS, CDR2 YYEKEE (reference sequence). The length of the CDR3 is 14 residues.

The sample holds many counts of this clonotype. The chain employs TRBV15 and TRBJ2-1; 14 nucleotides agree with TRBD2. The germline V gene encodes CDR1 LNHNV and CDR2 YYDKDF (reference sequence). The junction had 0 bases not matched to a gene; V was cut back by 1 base and J by 4 bases. The CDR3 has 16 residues. CDR3 bases: TGTGCCACCAGCAGAGGACTAGCGGGAGGGTACAATGAGCAGTTCTTC. Translated, it gives CATSRGLAGGYNEQFF.

The V gene is TRBV2, the J gene TRBJ2-1; a possible D gene is TRBD1 (5 bases). The CDR3 sequence is 16 residues long. Germline-derived CDR1 and CDR2 are SNHLY and FYNNEI. Trimming removed 6 bases at V and 2 bases at J, with 17 bases between. This CDR3 reads CASRGRSPPPYNEQFF. CDR3 in DNA: TGTGCCAGCAGGGGGCGGTCCCCTCCCCCCTACAATGAGCAGTTCTTC.

This rearrangement joins TRBV4-1 to TRBJ2-3; possible D gene TRBD2, 5 bases. CDR1 is MGHRA and CDR2 is YSYEKL in the germline V gene. V was trimmed by 4 bases and J by 0 bases, leaving 11 bases between them. The CDR3 contains 15 residues. The CDR3 bases are TGCGCCAGCAGCCCTCGAGGGCCTAGCACAGATACGCAGTATTTT. It is translated as CASSPRGPSTDTQYF.

This clonotype came up a few times. This chain joins TRBV7-8 and TRBJ2-1, with 15 bases that match TRBD2. CDR1 and CDR2 (germline): SGHVS, FQNEAQ. The CDR3 is 15 residues long. Trimming took 5 bases from V and 9 from J; bases not matched to a gene: 5. The CDR3 reads CASSPRTSGRVEQFF. CDR3 sequence (DNA): TGTGCCAGCAGCCCCCGGACTAGCGGGAGGGTTGAGCAGTTCTTC.

The table lists this clonotype with many counts. The chain couples TRBV5-1 to TRBJ2-1; 10 bases are a match to TRBD2. With V trimmed by 7 bases and J by 2 bases, 6 bases remained unmatched. CDR1 SGHRS and CDR2 YFSETQ come from the germline V gene. CDR3 size: 15 residues. CDR3 region: CASGFSGGPYNEQFF. Here the CDR3 DNA reads TGCGCCAGCGGATTTAGCGGGGGGCCCTACAATGAGCAGTTCTTC.

The genes are TRBV6-5 and TRBJ1-3; D might be TRBD1 (6 bases). V was clipped by 0 bases and J by 0 bases, with 18 bases between them. The CDR3 spans 19 residues. Germline CDR1 MNHEY, CDR2 SVGAGI. The CDR3 DNA reads as TGTGCCAGCAGTTACTCGAGGTGGGGGCTAGCTCGCTCTGGAAACACCATATATTTT. Protein sequence: CASSYSRWGLARSGNTIYF.

The gene calls are TRBV18 and TRBJ2-7; 8 bases line up with TRBD2. This CDR3 has 14 residues. Germline CDR1 and CDR2: KGHSH and LQKENI. Trimming at V came to 3 bases and at J to 6 bases, leaving 7 bases not matched to a gene. For the CDR3, the DNA is TGTGCCAGCTCACCTATTAGCGGGATTGGCGAGCAGTACTTC. Its protein product is CASSPISGIGEQYF.

The table lists this clonotype with many counts. The chain is built from TRBV2 and TRBJ2-1; 7 nucleotides match TRBD1. Germline V gene data show CDR1 as SNHLY and CDR2 as FYNNEI. The CDR3 contains 14 residues. V was pared by 7 bases and J by 0 bases, with 3 bases of the junction left unmatched. Here the CDR3 DNA reads TGTGCCAGCACCGCAGGGGGCTCCTACAATGAGCAGTTCTTC. It is translated as CASTAGGSYNEQFF.